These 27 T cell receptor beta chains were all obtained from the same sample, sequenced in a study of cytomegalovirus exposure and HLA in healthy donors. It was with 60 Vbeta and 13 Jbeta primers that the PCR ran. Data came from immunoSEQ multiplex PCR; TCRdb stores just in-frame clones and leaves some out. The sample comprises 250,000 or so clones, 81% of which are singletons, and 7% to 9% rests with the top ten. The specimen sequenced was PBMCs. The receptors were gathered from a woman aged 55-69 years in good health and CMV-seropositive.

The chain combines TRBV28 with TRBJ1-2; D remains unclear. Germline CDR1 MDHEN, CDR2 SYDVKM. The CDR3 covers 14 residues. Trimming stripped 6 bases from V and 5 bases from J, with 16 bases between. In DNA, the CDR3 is TGTGCCAGCAGCTTACCCGGGAGTCAGTATGGCTACACCTTC. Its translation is CASSLPGSQYGYTF.

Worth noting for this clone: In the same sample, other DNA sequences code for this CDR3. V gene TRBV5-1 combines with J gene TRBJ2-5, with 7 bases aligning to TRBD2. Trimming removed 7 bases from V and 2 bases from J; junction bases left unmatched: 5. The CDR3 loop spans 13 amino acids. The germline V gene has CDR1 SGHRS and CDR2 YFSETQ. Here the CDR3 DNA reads TGCGCCAGCCGTATGGGACTACAAGAGACCCAGTACTTC. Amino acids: CASRMGLQETQYF.

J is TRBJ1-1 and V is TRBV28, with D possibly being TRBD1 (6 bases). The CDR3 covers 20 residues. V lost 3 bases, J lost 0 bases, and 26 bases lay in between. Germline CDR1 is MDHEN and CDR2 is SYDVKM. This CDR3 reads CASSFGTTGFGGKMNTEAFF. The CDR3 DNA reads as TGTGCCAGCAGTTTTGGGACAACCGGGTTTGGGGGCAAAATGAACACTGAAGCTTTCTTT.

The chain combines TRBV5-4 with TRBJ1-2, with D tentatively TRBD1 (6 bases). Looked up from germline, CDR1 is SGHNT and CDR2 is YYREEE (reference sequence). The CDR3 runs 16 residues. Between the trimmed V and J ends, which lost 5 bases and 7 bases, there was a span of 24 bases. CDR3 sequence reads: CASSSRGGAYISGYTF. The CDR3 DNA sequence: TGTGCCAGCAGTTCTCGGGGGGGCGCCTATATAAGTGGCTACACCTTC.

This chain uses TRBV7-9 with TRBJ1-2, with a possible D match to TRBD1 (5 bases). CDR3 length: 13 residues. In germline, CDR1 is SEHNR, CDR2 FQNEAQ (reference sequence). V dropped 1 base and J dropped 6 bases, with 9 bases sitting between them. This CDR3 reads CASSLGGADGYTF. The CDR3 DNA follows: TGTGCCAGCAGCTTAGGTGGGGCAGATGGCTACACCTTC.

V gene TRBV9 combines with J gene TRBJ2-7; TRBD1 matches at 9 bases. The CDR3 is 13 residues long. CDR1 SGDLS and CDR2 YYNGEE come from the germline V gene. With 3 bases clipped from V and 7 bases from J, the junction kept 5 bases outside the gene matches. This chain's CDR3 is CASSEGTGYEQYF. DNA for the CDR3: TGTGCCAGCAGCGAGGGGACAGGGTATGAGCAGTACTTC.

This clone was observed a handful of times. The DNA of the CDR3 is TGTGCCAGCTCACCACGGAACAGACAGCAGTCTGGAAACACCATATATTTT. Encoded protein: CASSPRNRQQSGNTIYF. The chain joins TRBV18 to TRBJ1-3, with D possibly TRBD1 on 5 matching bases. V was shortened by 1 base and J by 1 base, with 14 bases between the two germline ends. From germline, CDR1 is KGHSH and CDR2 LQKENI. This CDR3 contains 17 residues.

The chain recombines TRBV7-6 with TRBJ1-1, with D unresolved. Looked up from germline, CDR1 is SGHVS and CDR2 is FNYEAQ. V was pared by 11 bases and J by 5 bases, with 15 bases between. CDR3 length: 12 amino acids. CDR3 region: CAGLIPVTEAFF. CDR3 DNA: TGTGCCGGACTTATCCCCGTGACTGAAGCTTTCTTT. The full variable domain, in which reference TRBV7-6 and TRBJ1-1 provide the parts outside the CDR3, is GAGVSQSPRYKVTKRGQDVALRCDPISGHVSLYWYRQALGQGPEFLTYFNYEAQQDKSGLPNDRFSAERPEGSISTLTIQRTEQRDSAMYRCAGLIPVTEAFFGQGTRLTVV.

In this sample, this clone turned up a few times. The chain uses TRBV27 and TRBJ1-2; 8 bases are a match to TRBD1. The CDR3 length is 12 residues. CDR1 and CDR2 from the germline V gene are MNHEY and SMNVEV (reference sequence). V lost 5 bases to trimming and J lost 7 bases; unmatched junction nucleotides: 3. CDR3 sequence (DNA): TGTGCCAGCAGTCAGGACAGGGTTGGCTACACCTTC. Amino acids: CASSQDRVGYTF.

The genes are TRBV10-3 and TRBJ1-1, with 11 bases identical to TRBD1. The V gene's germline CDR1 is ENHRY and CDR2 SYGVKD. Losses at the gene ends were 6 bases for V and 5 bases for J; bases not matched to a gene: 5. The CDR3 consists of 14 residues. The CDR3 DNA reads TGTGCCATCAGCCCGGACAGGGGGCGTACTGAAGCTTTCTTT. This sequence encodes CAISPDRGRTEAFF.

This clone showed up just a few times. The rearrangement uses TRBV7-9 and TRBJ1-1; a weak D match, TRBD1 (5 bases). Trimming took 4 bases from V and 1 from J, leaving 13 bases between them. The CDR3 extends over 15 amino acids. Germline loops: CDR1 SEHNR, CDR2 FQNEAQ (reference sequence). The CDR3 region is CASSSTGGGNTEAFF. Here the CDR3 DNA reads TGTGCCAGCAGCTCGACTGGGGGGGGGAACACTGAAGCTTTCTTT.

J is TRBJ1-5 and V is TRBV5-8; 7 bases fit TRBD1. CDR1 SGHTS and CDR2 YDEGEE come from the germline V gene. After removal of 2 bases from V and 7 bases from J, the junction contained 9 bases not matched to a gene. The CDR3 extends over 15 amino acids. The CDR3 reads CASSLKGGSRQPQHF. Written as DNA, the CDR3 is TGTGCCAGCAGCTTAAAAGGGGGCAGCCGGCAGCCCCAGCATTTT.

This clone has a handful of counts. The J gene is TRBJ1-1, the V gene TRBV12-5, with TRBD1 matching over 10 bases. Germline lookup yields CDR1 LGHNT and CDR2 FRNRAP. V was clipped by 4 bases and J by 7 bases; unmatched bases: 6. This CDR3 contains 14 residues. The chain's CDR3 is CASGSGQGIGEAFF. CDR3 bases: TGTGCTAGTGGTTCGGGACAGGGGATTGGTGAAGCTTTCTTT.

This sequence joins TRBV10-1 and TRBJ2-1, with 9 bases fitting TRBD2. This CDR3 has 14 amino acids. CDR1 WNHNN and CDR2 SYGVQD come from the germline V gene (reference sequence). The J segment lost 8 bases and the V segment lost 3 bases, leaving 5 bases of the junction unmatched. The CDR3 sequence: CASSDRAGGDEQFF. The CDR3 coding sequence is TGCGCCAGCAGTGACCGAGCGGGAGGTGATGAGCAGTTCTTC.

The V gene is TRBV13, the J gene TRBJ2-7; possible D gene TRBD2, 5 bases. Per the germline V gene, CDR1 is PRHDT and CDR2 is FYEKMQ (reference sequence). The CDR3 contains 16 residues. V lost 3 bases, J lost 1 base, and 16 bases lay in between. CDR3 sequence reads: CASSFGVAAVSYEQYF. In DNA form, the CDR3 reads TGTGCCAGCAGCTTCGGGGTGGCCGCCGTGTCCTACGAGCAGTACTTC.

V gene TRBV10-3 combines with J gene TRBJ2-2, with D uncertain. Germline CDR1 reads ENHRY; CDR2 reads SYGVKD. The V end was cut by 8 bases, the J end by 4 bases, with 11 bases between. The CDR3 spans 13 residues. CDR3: CAIGGNPTGELFF. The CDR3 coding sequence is TGTGCCATCGGTGGTAATCCCACCGGGGAGCTGTTTTTT.

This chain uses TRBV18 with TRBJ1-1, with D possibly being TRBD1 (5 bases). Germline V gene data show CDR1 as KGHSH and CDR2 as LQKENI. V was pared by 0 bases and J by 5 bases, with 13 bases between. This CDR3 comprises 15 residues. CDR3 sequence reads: CASSPPAGPGTEAFF. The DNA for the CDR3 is TGTGCCAGCTCACCACCGGCAGGGCCCGGAACTGAAGCTTTCTTT.

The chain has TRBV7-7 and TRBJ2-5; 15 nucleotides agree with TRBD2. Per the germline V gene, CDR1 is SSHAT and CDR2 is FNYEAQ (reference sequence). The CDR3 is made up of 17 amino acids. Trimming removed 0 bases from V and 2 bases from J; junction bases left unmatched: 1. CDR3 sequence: CASSLAGTSGGQETQYF. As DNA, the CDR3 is TGTGCCAGCAGCTTAGCGGGGACTAGCGGGGGGCAAGAGACCCAGTACTTC.

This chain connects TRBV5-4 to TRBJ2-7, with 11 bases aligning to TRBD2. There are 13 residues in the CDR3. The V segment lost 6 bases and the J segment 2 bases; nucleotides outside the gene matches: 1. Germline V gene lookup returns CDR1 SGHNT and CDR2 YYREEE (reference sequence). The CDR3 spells CASTLAGAYEQYF. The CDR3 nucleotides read TGTGCCAGCACACTAGCGGGAGCCTACGAGCAGTACTTC.

The CDR3 DNA reads as TGTGCCAGCAACCCCTCGGAGCGGGTGGAGCAGTACTTC. Encoded protein: CASNPSERVEQYF. This rearrangement joins TRBV7-9 to TRBJ2-7; possibly TRBD2 for D (6 bases). The CDR3 totals 13 residues. Per the germline V gene, CDR1 is SEHNR and CDR2 is FQNEAQ (reference sequence). V was shortened by 7 bases and J by 7 bases, with 17 bases between the two germline ends.

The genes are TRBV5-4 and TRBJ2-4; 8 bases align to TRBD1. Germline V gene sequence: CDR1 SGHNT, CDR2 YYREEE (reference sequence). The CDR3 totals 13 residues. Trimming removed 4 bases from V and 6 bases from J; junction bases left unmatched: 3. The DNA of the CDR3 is TGTGCCAGCAGCCAGACAGGGGCAAACATTCAGTACTTC. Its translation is CASSQTGANIQYF.

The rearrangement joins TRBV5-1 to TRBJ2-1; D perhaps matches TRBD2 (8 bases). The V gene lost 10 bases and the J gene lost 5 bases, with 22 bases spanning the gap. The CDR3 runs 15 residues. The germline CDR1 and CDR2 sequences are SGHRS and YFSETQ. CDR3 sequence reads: CASQGGLAGNNEQFF. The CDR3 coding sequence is TGCGCCTCCCAGGGGGGGCTAGCGGGTAACAATGAGCAGTTCTTC. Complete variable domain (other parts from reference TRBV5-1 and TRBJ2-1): KAGVTQTPRYLIKTRGQQVTLSCSPISGHRSVSWYQQTPGQGLQFLFEYFSETQRNKGNFPGRFSGRQFSNSRSEMNVSTLELGDSALYLCASQGGLAGNNEQFFGPGTRLTVL.

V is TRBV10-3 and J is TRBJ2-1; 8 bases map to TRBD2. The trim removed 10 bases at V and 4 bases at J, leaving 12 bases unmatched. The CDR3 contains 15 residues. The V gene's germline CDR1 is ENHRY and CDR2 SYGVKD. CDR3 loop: CATGTRSAGYNEQFF. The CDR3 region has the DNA TGTGCCACCGGGACTAGATCTGCGGGATACAATGAGCAGTTCTTC.

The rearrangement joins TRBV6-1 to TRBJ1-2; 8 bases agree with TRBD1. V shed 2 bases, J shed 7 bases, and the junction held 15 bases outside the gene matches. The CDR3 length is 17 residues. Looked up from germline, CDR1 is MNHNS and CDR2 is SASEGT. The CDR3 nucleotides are TGTGCCAGCAGTGAATTTGGATATTCTAGACAGGGGAGTGGCTACACCTTC. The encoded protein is CASSEFGYSRQGSGYTF.

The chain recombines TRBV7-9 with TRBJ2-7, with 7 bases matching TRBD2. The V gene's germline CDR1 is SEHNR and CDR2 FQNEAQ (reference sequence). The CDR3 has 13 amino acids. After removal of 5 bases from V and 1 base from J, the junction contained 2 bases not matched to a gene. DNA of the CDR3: TGTGCCAGCAGCCCCGGGGGGTCCTACGAGCAGTACTTC. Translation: CASSPGGSYEQYF.

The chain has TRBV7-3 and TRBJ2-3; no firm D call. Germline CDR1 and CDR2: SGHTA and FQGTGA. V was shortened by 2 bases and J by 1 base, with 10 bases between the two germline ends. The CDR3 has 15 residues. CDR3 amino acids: CASSLATAGTDTQYF. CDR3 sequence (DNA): TGTGCCAGCAGCTTAGCAACGGCGGGCACAGATACGCAGTATTTT.

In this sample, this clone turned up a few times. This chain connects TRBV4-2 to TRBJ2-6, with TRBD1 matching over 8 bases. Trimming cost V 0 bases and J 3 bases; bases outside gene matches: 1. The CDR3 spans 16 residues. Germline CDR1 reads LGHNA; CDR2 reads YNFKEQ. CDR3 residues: CASSQDRGRGANVLTF. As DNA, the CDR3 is TGTGCCAGCAGCCAAGACAGGGGGCGTGGGGCCAACGTCCTGACTTTC.